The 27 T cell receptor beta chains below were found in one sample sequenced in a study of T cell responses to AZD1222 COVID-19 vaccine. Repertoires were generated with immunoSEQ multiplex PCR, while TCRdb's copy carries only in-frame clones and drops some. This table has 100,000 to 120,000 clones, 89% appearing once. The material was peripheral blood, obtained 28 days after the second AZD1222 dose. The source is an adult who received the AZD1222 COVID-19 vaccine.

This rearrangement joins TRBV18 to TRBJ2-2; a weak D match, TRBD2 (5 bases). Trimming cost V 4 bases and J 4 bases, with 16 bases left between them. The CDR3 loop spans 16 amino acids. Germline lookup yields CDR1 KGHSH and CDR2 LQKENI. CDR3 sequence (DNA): TGTGCCAGCTCACAACTCGGGGTCGTATCCACCGGGGAGCTGTTTTTT. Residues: CASSQLGVVSTGELFF.

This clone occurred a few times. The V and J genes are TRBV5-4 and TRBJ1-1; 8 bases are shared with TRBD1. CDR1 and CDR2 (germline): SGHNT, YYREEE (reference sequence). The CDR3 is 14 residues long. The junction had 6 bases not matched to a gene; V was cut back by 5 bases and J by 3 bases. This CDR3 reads CASRRTGFDTEAFF. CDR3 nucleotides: TGTGCCAGCAGGCGGACAGGGTTCGACACTGAAGCTTTCTTT.

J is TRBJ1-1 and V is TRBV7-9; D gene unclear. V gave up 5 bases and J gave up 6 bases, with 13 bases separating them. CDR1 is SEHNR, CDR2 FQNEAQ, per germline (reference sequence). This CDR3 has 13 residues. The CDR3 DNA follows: TGTGCCAGCAGCCCCGGACTGGTGGCTGAAGCTTTCTTT. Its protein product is CASSPGLVAEAFF.

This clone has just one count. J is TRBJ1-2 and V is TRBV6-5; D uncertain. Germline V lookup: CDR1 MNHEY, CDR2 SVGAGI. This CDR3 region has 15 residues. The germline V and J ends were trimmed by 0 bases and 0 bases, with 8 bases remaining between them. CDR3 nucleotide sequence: TGTGCCAGCAGTTACTCGAAGACCGCTAACTATGGCTACACCTTC. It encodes CASSYSKTANYGYTF.

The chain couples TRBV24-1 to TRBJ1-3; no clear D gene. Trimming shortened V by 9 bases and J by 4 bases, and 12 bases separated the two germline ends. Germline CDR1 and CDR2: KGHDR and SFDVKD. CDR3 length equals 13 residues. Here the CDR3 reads CATSEEEGNTIYF. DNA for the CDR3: TGTGCCACCTCCGAGGAGGAAGGAAACACCATATATTTT.

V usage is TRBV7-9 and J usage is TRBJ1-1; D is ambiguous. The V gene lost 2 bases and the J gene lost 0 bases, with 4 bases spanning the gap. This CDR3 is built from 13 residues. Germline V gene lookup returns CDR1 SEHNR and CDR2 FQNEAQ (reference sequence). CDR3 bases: TGTGCCAGCAGCTTAACGGTGAACACTGAAGCTTTCTTT. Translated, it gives CASSLTVNTEAFF.

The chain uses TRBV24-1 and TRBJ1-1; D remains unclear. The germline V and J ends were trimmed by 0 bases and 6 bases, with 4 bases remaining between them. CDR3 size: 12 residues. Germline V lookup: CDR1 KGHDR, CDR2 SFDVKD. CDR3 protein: CATSDLGAEAFF. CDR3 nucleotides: TGTGCCACCAGTGATTTGGGGGCTGAAGCTTTCTTT.

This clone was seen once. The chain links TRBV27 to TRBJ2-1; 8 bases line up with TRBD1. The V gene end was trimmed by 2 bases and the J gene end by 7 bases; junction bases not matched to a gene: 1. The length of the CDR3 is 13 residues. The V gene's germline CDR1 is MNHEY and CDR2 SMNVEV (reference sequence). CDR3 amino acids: CASSLGQGNEQFF. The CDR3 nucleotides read TGTGCCAGCAGTTTAGGACAGGGAAATGAGCAGTTCTTC.

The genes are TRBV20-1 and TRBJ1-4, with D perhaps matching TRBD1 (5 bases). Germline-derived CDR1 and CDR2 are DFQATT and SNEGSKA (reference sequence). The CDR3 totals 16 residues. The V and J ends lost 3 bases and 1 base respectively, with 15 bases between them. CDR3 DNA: TGCAGTGCTAGTCGGCAGGGTTTCGTAACTAATGAAAAACTGTTTTTT. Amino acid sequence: CSASRQGFVTNEKLFF.

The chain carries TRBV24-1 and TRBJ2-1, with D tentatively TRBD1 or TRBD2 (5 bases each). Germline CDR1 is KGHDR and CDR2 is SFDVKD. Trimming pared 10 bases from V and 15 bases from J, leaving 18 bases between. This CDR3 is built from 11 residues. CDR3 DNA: TGTGCCACGGCCGGGACCCGTAATGGGTTCTTC. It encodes CATAGTRNGFF.

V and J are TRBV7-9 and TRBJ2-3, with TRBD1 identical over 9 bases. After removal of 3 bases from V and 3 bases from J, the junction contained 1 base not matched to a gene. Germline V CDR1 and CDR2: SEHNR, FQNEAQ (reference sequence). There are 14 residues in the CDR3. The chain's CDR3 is CASSFGTGTDTQYF. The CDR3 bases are TGTGCCAGCAGCTTTGGGACAGGGACAGATACGCAGTATTTT.

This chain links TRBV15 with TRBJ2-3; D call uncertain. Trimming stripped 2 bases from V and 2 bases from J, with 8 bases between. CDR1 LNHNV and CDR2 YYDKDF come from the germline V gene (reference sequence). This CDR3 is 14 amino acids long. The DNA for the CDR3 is TGTGCCACCAGCAGACCCTCTGTCACAGATACGCAGTATTTT. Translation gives CATSRPSVTDTQYF.

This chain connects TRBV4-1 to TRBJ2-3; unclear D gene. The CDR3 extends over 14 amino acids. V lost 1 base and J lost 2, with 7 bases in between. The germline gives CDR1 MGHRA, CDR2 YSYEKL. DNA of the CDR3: TGCGCCAGCAGCCAAGTGGCGGTCACAGATACGCAGTATTTT. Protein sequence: CASSQVAVTDTQYF.

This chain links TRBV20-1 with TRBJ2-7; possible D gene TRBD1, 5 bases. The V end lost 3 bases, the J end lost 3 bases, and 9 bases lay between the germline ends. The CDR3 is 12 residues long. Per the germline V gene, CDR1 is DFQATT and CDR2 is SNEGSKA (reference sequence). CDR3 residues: CSASSDIYEQYF. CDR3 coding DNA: TGCAGTGCTAGTTCGGACATCTACGAGCAGTACTTC.

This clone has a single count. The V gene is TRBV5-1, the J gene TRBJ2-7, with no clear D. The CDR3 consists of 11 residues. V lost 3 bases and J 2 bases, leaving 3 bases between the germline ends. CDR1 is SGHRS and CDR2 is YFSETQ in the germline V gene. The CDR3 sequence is CASSSAYEQYF. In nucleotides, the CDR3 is TGCGCCAGCAGCTCGGCCTACGAGCAGTACTTC.

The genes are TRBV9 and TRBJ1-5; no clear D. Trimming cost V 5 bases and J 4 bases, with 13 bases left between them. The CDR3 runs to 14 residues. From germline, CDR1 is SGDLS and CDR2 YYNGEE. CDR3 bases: TGTGCCAGCAGTGTCGGGGAGTCAAATCAGCCCCAGCATTTT. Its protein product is CASSVGESNQPQHF.

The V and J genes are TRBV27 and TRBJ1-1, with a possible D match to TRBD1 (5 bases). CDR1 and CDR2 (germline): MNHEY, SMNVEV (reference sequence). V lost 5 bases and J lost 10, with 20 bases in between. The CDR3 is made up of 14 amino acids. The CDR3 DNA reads TGTGCCAGCAGTCCTATGGACACCCGAGGGCGAGCTTTCTTT. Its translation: CASSPMDTRGRAFF.

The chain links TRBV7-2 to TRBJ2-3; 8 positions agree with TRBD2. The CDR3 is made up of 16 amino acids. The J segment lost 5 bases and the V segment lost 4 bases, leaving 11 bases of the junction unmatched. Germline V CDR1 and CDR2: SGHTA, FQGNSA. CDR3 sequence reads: CASSSDRSGRRDTQYF. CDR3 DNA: TGTGCCAGCAGCTCCGACCGGAGCGGGAGAAGAGATACGCAGTATTTT.

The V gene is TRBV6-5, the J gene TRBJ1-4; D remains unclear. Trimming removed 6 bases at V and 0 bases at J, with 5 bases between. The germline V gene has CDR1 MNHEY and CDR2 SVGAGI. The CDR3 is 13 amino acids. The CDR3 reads CASRRTTNEKLFF. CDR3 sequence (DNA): TGTGCCAGCAGAAGGACAACTAATGAAAAACTGTTTTTT.

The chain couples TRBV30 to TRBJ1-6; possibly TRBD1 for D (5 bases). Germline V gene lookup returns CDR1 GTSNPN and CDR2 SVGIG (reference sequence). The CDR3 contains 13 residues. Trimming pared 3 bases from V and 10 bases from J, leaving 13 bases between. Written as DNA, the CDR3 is TGTGCCTGGAGGGGACTCACTGTATCACCCCTCCACTTT. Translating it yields CAWRGLTVSPLHF.

CDR3 DNA: TGTGCCAGCTCACCTGAGGGAAACACCATATATTTT. Its translation: CASSPEGNTIYF. The chain links TRBV18 to TRBJ1-3; D remains ambiguous. The germline V gene has CDR1 KGHSH and CDR2 LQKENI. V was trimmed by 3 bases and J by 4 bases, leaving 4 bases between them. The CDR3 spans 12 residues.

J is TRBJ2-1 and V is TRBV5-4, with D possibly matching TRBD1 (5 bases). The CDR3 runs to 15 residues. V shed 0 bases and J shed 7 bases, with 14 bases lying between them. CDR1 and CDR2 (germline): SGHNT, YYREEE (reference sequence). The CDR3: CASSLVGALLNEQFF. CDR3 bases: TGTGCCAGCAGCTTGGTAGGGGCACTTCTTAATGAGCAGTTCTTC.

CDR3 nucleotide sequence: TGTGCCAGCAGCACCGGGACGGAAAACACCATATATTTT. The encoded protein is CASSTGTENTIYF. The chain uses TRBV5-5 and TRBJ1-3; tentative D call: TRBD1 (5 bases). CDR3 size: 13 residues. V shed 4 bases and J shed 6 bases, with 11 bases lying between them. Germline CDR1 reads SGHKS; CDR2 reads YYEKEE (reference sequence).

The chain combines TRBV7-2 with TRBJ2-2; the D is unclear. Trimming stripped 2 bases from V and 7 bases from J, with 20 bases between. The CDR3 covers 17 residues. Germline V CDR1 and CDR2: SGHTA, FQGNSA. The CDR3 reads CASSLSVNPTVGGELFF. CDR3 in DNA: TGTGCCAGCAGCTTAAGTGTTAACCCCACGGTGGGCGGGGAGCTGTTTTTT.

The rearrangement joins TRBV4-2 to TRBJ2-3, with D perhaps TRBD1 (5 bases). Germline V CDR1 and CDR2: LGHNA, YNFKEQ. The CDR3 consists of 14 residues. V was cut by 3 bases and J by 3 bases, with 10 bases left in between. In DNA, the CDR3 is TGTGCCAGCAGCCAGACAGCCGGGACAGATACGCAGTATTTT. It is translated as CASSQTAGTDTQYF.

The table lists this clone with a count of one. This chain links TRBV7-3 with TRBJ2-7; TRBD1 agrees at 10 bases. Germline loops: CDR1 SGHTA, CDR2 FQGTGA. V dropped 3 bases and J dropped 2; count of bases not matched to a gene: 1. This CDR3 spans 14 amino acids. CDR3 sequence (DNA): TGTGCCAGCAGCTTCGACAGGGGGCCCTACGAGCAGTACTTC. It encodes CASSFDRGPYEQYF.

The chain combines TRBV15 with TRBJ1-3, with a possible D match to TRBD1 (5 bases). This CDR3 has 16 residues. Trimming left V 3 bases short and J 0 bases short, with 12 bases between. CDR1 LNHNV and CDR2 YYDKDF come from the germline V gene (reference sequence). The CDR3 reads CATSRGRPSSGNTIYF. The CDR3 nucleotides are TGTGCCACCAGCAGGGGACGACCGAGCTCTGGAAACACCATATATTTT.